Each of the 13 T cell receptor beta chains below was sequenced from the same sample in a study of Ad26.COV2.S vaccination and SARS-CoV-2 variants. As to treatment: roughly 18 received Ad26.COV2.S at low or high dose, single or two shots; a few received placebo; per-sample allocation not given. Sample collection was performed on day 63 after the first vaccine or placebo injection. Only in-frame clones appear in the TCRdb table, and some are missing; sequencing was by immunoSEQ multiplex PCR. The data hold 350,000 to 500,000 clones, with over 75% observed a single time. This sample comprised peripheral blood, obtained in a trial of Ad26.COV2.S vaccine versus placebo. Receptors were obtained from a person aged 18-60 years who received the Ad26.COV2.S COVID-19 vaccine or a placebo.

This rearrangement joins TRBV5-6 to TRBJ2-2; the match to TRBD1 covers 7 bases. V was pared by 2 bases and J by 6 bases, with 7 bases of the junction left unmatched. This CDR3 contains 15 residues. Germline CDR1 is SGHDT and CDR2 is YYEEEE. CDR3 DNA sequence: TGTGCCAGCAGCTTCGGTGGGACAGTCTCCGGGGAGCTGTTTTTT. Translated: CASSFGGTVSGELFF.

The chain combines TRBV4-3 with TRBJ1-1; unclear D gene. The germline V gene encodes CDR1 LGHNA and CDR2 YSLEER. V was pared by 0 bases and J by 2 bases, with 13 bases between. There are 16 residues in the CDR3. This chain's CDR3 is CASSQEGGGGNTEAFF. The CDR3 nucleotides read TGCGCCAGCAGCCAAGAAGGTGGCGGAGGCAACACTGAAGCTTTCTTT.

This CDR3 reads CASSPFAGNSYEQYF. In DNA form, the CDR3 reads TGTGCCAGTAGCCCCTTCGCGGGAAACTCCTACGAGCAGTACTTC. This chain joins TRBV19 and TRBJ2-7; possibly TRBD2 for D (6 bases). The V end was cut by 6 bases, the J end by 0 bases, with 15 bases between. The germline CDR1 and CDR2 sequences are LNHDA and SQIVND (reference sequence). The CDR3 sequence is 15 residues long.

V and J are TRBV5-4 and TRBJ2-5; 9 nucleotides align to TRBD2. Unmatched junction bases numbered 7, after V lost 5 bases and J lost 2 bases. Germline assignment: CDR1 SGHNT and CDR2 YYREEE (reference sequence). This CDR3 comprises 15 residues. The CDR3, as DNA: TGTGCCAGCAGTGATGAGCTAGCGGGGCAAGAGACCCAGTACTTC. It is translated as CASSDELAGQETQYF. Drawing the rest from reference TRBV5-4 and TRBJ2-5, the complete variable domain is ETGVTQSPTHLIKTRGQQVTLRCSSQSGHNTVSWYQQALGQGPQFIFQYYREEENGRGNFPPRFSGLQFPNYSSELNVNALELDDSALYLCASSDELAGQETQYFGPGTRLLVL.

The chain carries TRBV2 and TRBJ2-7, with 9 bases that match TRBD1. Unmatched junction bases numbered 4, after V lost 4 bases and J lost 3 bases. This CDR3 region has 14 residues. In germline, CDR1 is SNHLY, CDR2 FYNNEI. CDR3: CASSVRDRVYEQYF. The CDR3 DNA reads TGTGCCAGCAGTGTTAGGGACAGGGTCTACGAGCAGTACTTC. Variable domain in full (rest from reference TRBV2 and TRBJ2-7): EPEVTQTPSHQVTQMGQEVILRCVPISNHLYFYWYRQILGQKVEFLVSFYNNEISEKSEIFDDQFSVERPDGSNFTLKIRSTKLEDSAMYFCASSVRDRVYEQYFGPGTRLTVT.

The V call is TRBV7-9, the J call TRBJ2-6; no clear D. The CDR3 consists of 13 residues. Germline CDR1 SEHNR, CDR2 FQNEAQ (reference sequence). V was pared by 5 bases and J by 0 bases, with 2 bases between. The CDR3 loop is CASSSSGANVLTF. CDR3 DNA sequence: TGTGCCAGCAGCAGCTCTGGGGCCAACGTCCTGACTTTC.

This chain's CDR3 is CASSQSPRDGYTF. The DNA for the CDR3 is TGTGCCAGCAGCCAATCCCCCAGGGATGGCTACACCTTC. The chain combines TRBV3-1 (or the pseudogene TRBV3-2) with TRBJ1-2, with a tentative D call TRBD1 (5 bases). The CDR3 totals 13 residues. CDR1 is LGHDT, CDR2 YNNKEL, per germline (reference sequence). V was clipped by 2 bases and J by 6 bases, with 10 bases between them.

J is TRBJ2-1 and V is TRBV4-1; D possibly corresponds to TRBD2 (6 bases). The V gene's germline CDR1 is MGHRA and CDR2 YSYEKL. The CDR3 totals 17 residues. Deletions cut 2 bases from V and 6 bases from J, with 20 bases between. This CDR3 reads CASSQIPGLSVSNEQFF. The CDR3 nucleotides are TGCGCCAGCAGCCAAATTCCGGGACTCTCTGTGTCCAATGAGCAGTTCTTC.

The J gene is TRBJ1-4, the V gene TRBV30, with 8 nucleotides matching TRBD1. The CDR3 totals 13 residues. Germline CDR1 is GTSNPN and CDR2 is SVGIG (reference sequence). The ends lost 8 bases at V and 6 bases at J; junction bases unmatched: 8. Here the CDR3 DNA reads TGTGCCGCTTGGACAGGGTTTTATGAAAAACTGTTTTTT. It is translated as CAAWTGFYEKLFF. Combining the CDR3 with reference TRBV30 and TRBJ1-4 gives the whole variable domain SQTIHQWPATLVQPVGSPLSLECTVEGTSNPNLYWYRQAAGRGLQLLFYSVGIGQISSEVPQNLSASRPQDRQFILSSKKLLLSDSGFYLCAAWTGFYEKLFFGSGTQLSVL.

The chain uses TRBV7-9 and TRBJ2-7; perhaps TRBD1 as D (6 bases). CDR3 length equals 15 residues. V shed 4 bases and J shed 6 bases, with 19 bases lying between them. Germline-derived CDR1 and CDR2 are SEHNR and FQNEAQ (reference sequence). In DNA, the CDR3 is TGTGCCAGCAGCTACTCCAACAGGGAGACGGGCGAGCAGTACTTC. Its protein is CASSYSNRETGEQYF.

V is TRBV27 and J is TRBJ2-1, with TRBD2 matching over 10 bases. The V gene end was trimmed by 6 bases and the J gene end by 6 bases; junction bases not matched to a gene: 5. This CDR3 is built from 14 residues. Germline V gene sequence: CDR1 MNHEY, CDR2 SMNVEV (reference sequence). Written as DNA, the CDR3 is TGTGCCAGCAGAGCGGGAGGGACCTTCAATGAGCAGTTCTTC. Translating it yields CASRAGGTFNEQFF.

The genes are TRBV7-9 and TRBJ2-5; 14 bases match TRBD2. Germline V gives CDR1 SEHNR, CDR2 FQNEAQ (reference sequence). The junction had 4 bases not matched to a gene; V was cut back by 1 base and J by 6 bases. CDR3 length equals 16 residues. The CDR3 DNA reads TGTGCCAGCAGCTTAGAGGGACTAGCGGGAGCAAAGACCCAGTACTTC. It yields the protein CASSLEGLAGAKTQYF.

The V call is TRBV7-8, the J call TRBJ2-2; D unresolved. V shed 5 bases and J shed 8 bases, with 9 bases lying between them. The CDR3 length is 12 residues. CDR1 and CDR2 from the germline V gene are SGHVS and FQNEAQ. CDR3 in amino acids: CASSQLSGELFF. The CDR3, as DNA: TGTGCCAGCAGCCAACTGTCTGGGGAGCTGTTTTTT.